The T cell receptor beta chain described here comes from a study of CD4+ T cells in melanoma. Whole-study results and caveats: Neoantigen-specific CD4+ T cells in melanoma reportedly had diverse differentiation states. A reported correlation linked neoantigen-specific CD4+ T cells to CD8+, macrophage and B cell function.

Measured with immunoSEQ multiplex PCR; TCRdb has only the in-frame clones, and not every one. The table records more than 9,500 clones, around 63% of them present only once. Note on this clone: Its specificity is not known.

Germline V gene lookup returns CDR1 SNHLY and CDR2 FYNNEI. The V end was cut by 6 bases, the J end by 5 bases, with 13 bases between. The CDR3 extends over 13 amino acids. The receptor was isolated from a human donor with melanoma. The gene calls are TRBV2 and TRBJ1-2; D is perhaps TRBD1 (6 bases). The material sequenced was peripheral blood. This CDR3 is CASSSDRKYGYTF. The CDR3 DNA is TGTGCCAGCAGCTCTGACAGGAAATATGGCTACACCTTC.